One and the same sample provided the 23 T cell receptor beta chains below, sequenced in a study of control samples from healthy donors and cancer patients. The method was immunoSEQ multiplex PCR; TCRdb's version includes in-frame clones alone and lacks a portion of them. The sample holds under 100,000 clones, roughly nine tenths seen once. The sequenced material came from blood. The receptor set was obtained from a woman aged 70-85 years in good health.

The gene calls are TRBV2 and TRBJ1-1; a possible D gene is TRBD1 (5 bases). Germline V gives CDR1 SNHLY, CDR2 FYNNEI. Trimming removed 4 bases from V and 6 bases from J, with 21 bases in between. The CDR3 is 16 residues long. This CDR3 is CASSAQQGGRWAEAFF. The CDR3 nucleotides read TGTGCCAGCAGTGCTCAGCAGGGAGGTCGGTGGGCTGAAGCTTTCTTT.

The CDR3 DNA reads as TGTGCCAGCAGTTTCCGGGTAGAGACCCAGTACTTC. Its translation: CASSFRVETQYF. This chain links TRBV12-3 or TRBV12-4 with TRBJ2-5; D is undetermined. Trimming took off 3 bases at V and 4 bases at J, with 6 bases between the two ends. This CDR3 is built from 12 residues.

The chain is built from TRBV9 and TRBJ2-5; TRBD2 matches 8 bases. Per germline, CDR1 SGDLS and CDR2 YYNGEE. The CDR3 consists of 16 residues. The ends lost 4 bases at V and 5 bases at J; junction bases unmatched: 13. CDR3 region: CASSLTPDAGGETQYF. The CDR3 DNA sequence: TGTGCCAGCAGCCTTACCCCGGACGCGGGGGGCGAGACCCAGTACTTC.

J is TRBJ1-1 and V is TRBV7-2, with D possibly matching TRBD1 (6 bases). V was pared by 2 bases and J by 4 bases, with 14 bases between. CDR1 is SGHTA, CDR2 FQGNSA, per germline. The CDR3 length is 15 residues. The CDR3 DNA is TGTGCCAGCAGCTTAAAATCGGGGGCAGGCACTGAAGCTTTCTTT. Protein product: CASSLKSGAGTEAFF.

V is TRBV12-3 or TRBV12-4 and J is TRBJ1-1, with unresolved D. This CDR3 has 12 amino acids. Between the trimmed V and J ends, which lost 1 base and 1 base, there was a span of 1 base. The CDR3 DNA sequence: TGTGCCAGCAGTTTAGAGAACACTGAAGCTTTCTTT. As protein: CASSLENTEAFF.

The chain combines TRBV3-1 (or the pseudogene TRBV3-2) with TRBJ2-7; D call uncertain. V lost 5 bases, J lost 3 bases, and 8 bases lay in between. Looked up from germline, CDR1 is LGHDT and CDR2 is YNNKEL (reference sequence). The CDR3 totals 12 residues. CDR3: CASSMSSYEQYF. CDR3 bases: TGTGCCAGCAGCATGTCTAGCTACGAGCAGTACTTC.

This chain connects TRBV3-1 (or the pseudogene TRBV3-2) to TRBJ1-2; D not resolved. V shed 3 bases and J shed 1 base, with 6 bases lying between them. The CDR3 loop spans 13 amino acids. Germline V gives CDR1 LGHDT, CDR2 YNNKEL (reference sequence). CDR3 in amino acids: CASSQAFNYGYTF. The CDR3 coding sequence is TGTGCCAGCAGCCAGGCTTTTAACTATGGCTACACCTTC.

Concerning this clone: The same CDR3 is also encoded by other DNA sequences in this sample. The rearrangement uses TRBV20-1 and TRBJ1-4; no clear D. Trimming pared 3 bases from V and 5 bases from J, leaving 10 bases between. This CDR3 region has 13 residues. CDR1 is DFQATT, CDR2 SNEGSKA, per germline (reference sequence). The CDR3 loop is CSASVGRNEKLFF. The CDR3 DNA is TGCAGTGCTAGTGTAGGGAGGAATGAAAAACTGTTTTTT.

The V gene is TRBV14, the J gene TRBJ2-1; a possible D gene is TRBD1 (6 bases). CDR3 length equals 16 residues. The V gene lost 4 bases and the J gene lost 9 bases, with 22 bases spanning the gap. From germline, CDR1 is SGHDN and CDR2 FVKESK. CDR3 bases: TGTGCCAGCAGCCTCCGAGCCGGGACAATCTTGAGTGAGCAGTTCTTC. Its protein product is CASSLRAGTILSEQFF.

The rearrangement uses TRBV5-1 and TRBJ1-1; possible D gene TRBD1, 6 bases. This CDR3 region has 16 residues. V dropped 3 bases and J dropped 8 bases, with 23 bases sitting between them. Looked up from germline, CDR1 is SGHRS and CDR2 is YFSETQ. CDR3 sequence: CASSSGEGGSGGEAFF. In DNA form, the CDR3 reads TGCGCCAGCAGCTCCGGGGAAGGGGGAAGCGGTGGGGAAGCTTTCTTT.

The chain couples TRBV18 to TRBJ1-3; no firm D call. The CDR3 is made up of 14 amino acids. V was trimmed by 2 bases and J by 1 base, leaving 6 bases between them. The germline V gene has CDR1 KGHSH and CDR2 LQKENI. CDR3 nucleotides: TGTGCCAGCTCACCAGAACAGTCTGGAAACACCATATATTTT. Translation: CASSPEQSGNTIYF. Based on the CDR3 plus reference TRBV18 and TRBJ1-3, the full variable domain is NAGVMQNPRHLVRRRGQEARLRCSPMKGHSHVYWYRQLPEEGLKFMVYLQKENIIDESGMPKERFSAEFPKEGPSILRIQQVVRGDSAAYFCASSPEQSGNTIYFGEGSWLTVV.

The chain links TRBV9 to TRBJ1-6; 10 bases are shared with TRBD1. The CDR3 extends over 15 amino acids. The V segment lost 4 bases and the J segment 8 bases; nucleotides outside the gene matches: 6. Germline V gene sequence: CDR1 SGDLS, CDR2 YYNGEE. CDR3 nucleotides: TGTGCCAGCAGCCCCTTCGGGACAGGGGATTCACCCCTCCACTTT. Amino acids: CASSPFGTGDSPLHF.

The chain couples TRBV7-2 to TRBJ2-5; tentatively, D is TRBD1 (6 bases). This CDR3 spans 16 amino acids. Trimming pared 5 bases from V and 4 bases from J, leaving 20 bases between. Germline CDR1 is SGHTA and CDR2 is FQGNSA. CDR3 in amino acids: CASSPGGQPGRETQYF. Written as DNA, the CDR3 is TGTGCCAGCAGCCCGGGCGGACAGCCGGGGAGAGAGACCCAGTACTTC.

This clone was seen a handful of times. The chain uses TRBV2 and TRBJ2-7, with D perhaps being TRBD1 or TRBD2 (5 bases each). Germline V gene lookup returns CDR1 SNHLY and CDR2 FYNNEI. Trimming stripped 2 bases from V and 1 base from J, with 12 bases between. This CDR3 has 15 amino acids. The CDR3 bases are TGTGCCAGCAGTGAAAGAGGGGCGGCATCCTACGAGCAGTACTTC. Encoded protein: CASSERGAASYEQYF.

The rearrangement joins TRBV7-9 to TRBJ1-2; D is unresolved. V lost 1 base, J lost 2 bases, and 5 bases lay in between. There are 13 residues in the CDR3. The germline V gene has CDR1 SEHNR and CDR2 FQNEAQ (reference sequence). Written as DNA, the CDR3 is TGTGCCAGCAGCTTAGAGGCGAACTATGGCTACACCTTC. This gives the protein CASSLEANYGYTF.

V gene TRBV3-1 (or the pseudogene TRBV3-2) combines with J gene TRBJ2-5; no clear D. The germline V gene has CDR1 LGHDT and CDR2 YNNKEL (reference sequence). The CDR3 is 14 amino acids. With 4 bases removed from V and 1 base from J, the gap between germline ends came to 10 bases. CDR3 nucleotide sequence: TGTGCCAGCAGCCTTCTTGGTATCCAAGAGACCCAGTACTTC. As protein: CASSLLGIQETQYF.

The chain recombines TRBV4-1 with TRBJ1-1; no clear D gene. Trimming took 4 bases from V and 0 from J, leaving 15 bases between them. CDR3 length equals 16 residues. From germline, CDR1 is MGHRA and CDR2 YSYEKL. The CDR3 DNA reads as TGCGCCAGCAGCCCCTCAGAGGGATTCATGAACACTGAAGCTTTCTTT. Encoded protein: CASSPSEGFMNTEAFF.

CDR3 nucleotide sequence: TGTGCCAGCAGCGGGCAGGGAGGGAGAACCTACAATGAGCAGTTCTTC. Its protein is CASSGQGGRTYNEQFF. The chain has TRBV5-6 and TRBJ2-1; the match to TRBD2 covers 7 bases. This CDR3 comprises 16 residues. Germline loops: CDR1 SGHDT, CDR2 YYEEEE. J was trimmed by 2 bases and V by 4 bases; bases with no gene match: 9.

The chain couples TRBV11-3 to TRBJ2-1; D not certain. The CDR3 runs to 13 residues. Between the trimmed V and J ends, which lost 5 bases and 8 bases, there was a span of 13 bases. From germline, CDR1 is SGHNT and CDR2 YENEEA. For the CDR3, the DNA is TGTGCCAGCAGCAGATCGCCCCTGGATGAGCAGTTCTTC. Translating gives CASSRSPLDEQFF.

This chain joins TRBV3-1 (or the pseudogene TRBV3-2) and TRBJ1-2; 8 bases align to TRBD1. This CDR3 has 12 residues. Germline CDR1 and CDR2: LGHDT and YNNKEL (reference sequence). Germline trimming cut 4 bases from V and 7 bases from J; bases unmatched to any gene: 2. DNA of the CDR3: TGTGCCAGCAGCCCAGGACAGGGTGGCTACACCTTC. It yields the protein CASSPGQGGYTF.

CDR3 region: CAWSTSFTGPDGYTF. The CDR3 region has the DNA TGTGCCTGGAGTACATCGTTTACAGGACCGGATGGCTACACCTTC. The chain joins TRBV30 to TRBJ1-2; D is possibly TRBD1 (5 bases). With 2 bases removed from V and 6 bases from J, the gap between germline ends came to 19 bases. Per the germline V gene, CDR1 is GTSNPN and CDR2 is SVGIG (reference sequence). The CDR3 contains 15 residues.

This chain connects TRBV19 to TRBJ2-5; no reliable D call. Between the trimmed V and J ends, which lost 1 base and 1 base, there was a span of 4 bases. This CDR3 has 13 amino acids. CDR1 and CDR2 (germline): LNHDA, SQIVND (reference sequence). CDR3 coding DNA: TGTGCCAGTAGTATAGGATCCCAAGAGACCCAGTACTTC. This translates into CASSIGSQETQYF. Supplemented by reference TRBV19 and TRBJ2-5, the full variable domain reads DGGITQSPKYLFRKEGQNVTLSCEQNLNHDAMYWYRQDPGQGLRLIYYSQIVNDFQKGDIAEGYSVSREKKESFPLTVTSAQKNPTAFYLCASSIGSQETQYFGPGTRLLVL.

This rearrangement joins TRBV10-3 to TRBJ2-1, with D maybe TRBD2 (7 bases). The V and J ends lost 7 bases and 5 bases respectively, with 15 bases between them. The germline V gene encodes CDR1 ENHRY and CDR2 SYGVKD. This CDR3 region has 14 residues. The CDR3 coding sequence is TGTGCCATCATAACGGGGGGCCCCAACAATGAGCAGTTCTTC. Translated: CAIITGGPNNEQFF.